The 10 T cell receptor beta chains below come from one sample, sequenced in a study of post-analysis software for immune sequencing data. General study findings and limits: TRBV5-6, TRBV5-1 and TRBV20-1 belonged to a set of a handful of TRBV segments that were more frequent in patients than controls.

The library was made from cDNA and included unique molecular identifiers. In TCRdb, the PCR reads were re-called with MiXCR into one record per CDR3 protein. The sample has a few hundred thousand distinct CDR3 sequences; around 37% are singletons. The antigens these receptors bind are not known. The specimen sequenced was blood. These receptors were taken from a girl aged 10 to 17 with multiple sclerosis.

The chain uses TRBV5-1 and TRBJ1-1, with a weak D call TRBD1 (6 bases). The CDR3 contains 16 residues. Germline V gives CDR1 SGHRS, CDR2 YFSETQ. The ends were cut back, 2 bases at V and 2 bases at J, with 16 bases in the middle. CDR3 region: CASSFQAGDGNTEAFF. The CDR3 nucleotides read TGCGCCAGCAGCTTTCAGGCAGGGGATGGAAACACTGAAGCTTTCTTT.

The rearrangement links TRBV27 to TRBJ1-1; 8 bases match TRBD1. V dropped 5 bases and J dropped 5; count of bases not matched to a gene: 7. The CDR3 runs to 14 residues. Per the germline V gene, CDR1 is MNHEY and CDR2 is SMNVEV (reference sequence). Here the CDR3 DNA reads TGTGCCAGCAGTCCACGACAGGGGCCTACTGAAGCTTTCTTT. This translates into CASSPRQGPTEAFF.

The table lists this clonotype with a few counts. The V call is TRBV29-1, the J call TRBJ2-1; 11 bases agree with TRBD2. The CDR3 sequence is 15 residues long. CDR1 is SQVTM, CDR2 ANQGSEA, per germline. After removal of 1 base from V and 4 bases from J, the junction contained 3 bases not matched to a gene. The CDR3 DNA reads TGCAGCGTTGAAGGGTCTAGCGGGGGGTACAATGAGCAGTTCTTC. It encodes CSVEGSSGGYNEQFF.

The genes are TRBV5-1 and TRBJ2-3; possibly TRBD2 for D (6 bases). There are 17 residues in the CDR3. The germline gives CDR1 SGHRS, CDR2 YFSETQ. V was shortened by 0 bases and J by 2 bases, with 16 bases between the two germline ends. The CDR3 region has the DNA TGCGCCAGCAGCTTGGTGGGACTCGGGGCCCTCACAGATACGCAGTATTTT. It encodes CASSLVGLGALTDTQYF.

This clonotype was seen only a few times. V and J are TRBV6-6 and TRBJ2-7; 9 nucleotides align to TRBD1. CDR3 length: 16 residues. CDR1 and CDR2 (germline): MNHNY, SVGAGI (reference sequence). V lost 5 bases and J lost 0; bases outside the gene matches: 8. The CDR3 protein is CASSPLPGQGSYEQYF. In DNA form, the CDR3 reads TGTGCCAGCAGTCCACTCCCGGGACAGGGCTCCTACGAGCAGTACTTC.

This clonotype was counted between two and nine times. V is TRBV7-3 and J is TRBJ1-1, with D tentatively TRBD1 (6 bases). The CDR3 sequence is 14 residues long. V lost 3 bases, J lost 3 bases, and 11 bases lay in between. Germline V gene sequence: CDR1 SGHTA, CDR2 FQGTGA. CDR3 DNA: TGTGCCAGCAGCTTTGAGTCAGGGGACACTGAAGCTTTCTTT. Translation gives CASSFESGDTEAFF.

Ten or more counts support this clonotype. This may be a read error, as it is one base from a much larger clone. The chain uses TRBV29-1 and TRBJ2-1; no clear D. Germline V gene data show CDR1 as SQVTM and CDR2 as ANQGSEA. V lost 7 bases to trimming and J lost 6 bases, with 1 base between them. This CDR3 contains 8 residues. The CDR3 is CSGNEQFF. The CDR3 coding sequence is TGCAGCGGCAATGAGCAGTTCTTC.

Concerning this clonotype: Its ends do not fully match the called genes, so a read error is possible. This sequence joins TRBV6-1 and TRBJ2-1; 10 bases are shared with TRBD2. Germline loops: CDR1 MNHNS, CDR2 SASEGT. The CDR3 runs to 17 residues. As DNA, the CDR3 is TGTGCCAGCAACACAGGTCCCTTAGCGGGGGGATACAGTGAGCAGTTCTTC. It translates to CASNTGPLAGGYSEQFF.

This chain joins TRBV10-3 and TRBJ2-7; 10 bases are a match to TRBD2. Germline CDR1 and CDR2: ENHRY and SYGVKD. This CDR3 spans 12 amino acids. V dropped 5 bases and J dropped 11; count of bases not matched to a gene: 6. The CDR3 protein is CAISSSGGHKYF. The CDR3 coding sequence is TGTGCCATCAGTTCTAGCGGGGGCCACAAGTACTTC.

This chain uses TRBV18 with TRBJ2-1; 10 bases are a match to TRBD2. V lost 6 bases, J lost 2 bases, and 13 bases stayed unmatched. CDR1 is KGHSH, CDR2 LQKENI, per germline. The CDR3 has 18 amino acids. The CDR3 region has the DNA TGTGCCAGCTCGCGTTCGCCTAGCGGGGGCATCACCTACAATGAGCAGTTCTTC. Amino acids: CASSRSPSGGITYNEQFF. Full variable domain (rest looked up from reference TRBV18 and TRBJ2-1): NAGVMQNPRHLVRRRGQEARLRCSPMKGHSHVYWYRQLPEEGLKFMVYLQKENIIDESGMPKERFSAEFPKEGPSILRIQQVVRGDSAAYFCASSRSPSGGITYNEQFFGPGTRLTVL.